This T cell receptor (beta chain) emerged from a study of blood T cell repertoires in COVID-19. Study details: COVID-19 samples collected from the United States, Italy and Spain covered acute and convalescent phases. PBMCs, B-cell-depleted T cells, or T cells were the source of the cDNA or gDNA that made up the material.

This CDR3 contains 13 residues. V lost 5 bases to trimming and J lost 10 bases, with 14 bases between them. Germline CDR1 is SEHNR and CDR2 is FQNEAQ (reference sequence). Profiled with immunoSEQ multiplex PCR; TCRdb holds only in-frame clones, not every one. The profile shows some 200,000 clones, over 80% of them singletons. The chain uses TRBV7-9 and TRBJ1-4, with a possible D match to TRBD1 (6 bases). The clonotype originates from a woman aged 30 to 39 with COVID-19, enrolled during active disease. The specimen was peripheral blood. For the CDR3, the DNA is TGTGCCAGCAGCCAGGGGAGGGCAGGAAAACTGTTTTTT. This sequence encodes CASSQGRAGKLFF.